This T cell receptor beta chain came from a study of blood T cell repertoires in COVID-19. Study-level background: Samples taken during acute and convalescent COVID-19 were collected in the United States, Italy and Spain. PBMCs, B-cell-depleted T cells, or T cells were the source of the cDNA or gDNA that made up the material.

This CDR3 region has 17 residues. The germline V gene has CDR1 LGHNA and CDR2 YNFKEQ. V was pared by 1 base and J by 0 bases, with 13 bases between. In the study's own analysis: From reference gene primer amplification, estimates of nucleated cell counts were derived. TCRdb's copy holds only in-frame clones and misses some; the assay was immunoSEQ multiplex PCR. The DNA gave D and trimming, while V, J and clone size come from that table. The table records fewer than 200,000 clones, 80% to 90% of them present only once. The receptor was isolated from a man aged 45-60 years with active or convalescent COVID-19. The sample comprised peripheral blood. This rearrangement joins TRBV4-2 to TRBJ1-3; perhaps TRBD1 as D (5 bases). The CDR3 sequence is CASSQGDFSLSGNTIYF. The CDR3 nucleotides read TGTGCCAGCAGCCAAGGGGACTTCTCACTCTCTGGAAACACCATATATTTT.